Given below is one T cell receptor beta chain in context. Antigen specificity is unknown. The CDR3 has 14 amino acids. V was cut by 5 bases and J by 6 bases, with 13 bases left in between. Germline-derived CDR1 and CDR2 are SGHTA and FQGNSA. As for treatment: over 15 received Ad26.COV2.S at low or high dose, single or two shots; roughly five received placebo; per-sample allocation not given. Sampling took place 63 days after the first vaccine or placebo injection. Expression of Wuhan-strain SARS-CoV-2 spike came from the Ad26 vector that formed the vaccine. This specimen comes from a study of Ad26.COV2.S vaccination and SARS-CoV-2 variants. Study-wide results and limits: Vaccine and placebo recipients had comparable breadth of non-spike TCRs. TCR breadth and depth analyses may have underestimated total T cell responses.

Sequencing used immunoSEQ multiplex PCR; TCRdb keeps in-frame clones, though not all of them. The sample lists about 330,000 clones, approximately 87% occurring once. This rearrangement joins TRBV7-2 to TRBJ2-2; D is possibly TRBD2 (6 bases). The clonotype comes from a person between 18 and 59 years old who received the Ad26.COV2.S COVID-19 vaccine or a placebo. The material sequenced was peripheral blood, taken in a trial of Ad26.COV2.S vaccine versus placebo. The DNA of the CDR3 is TGTGCCAGCAGCCTCCGTGGAGGGGCCGGGGAGCTGTTTTTT. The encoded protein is CASSLRGGAGELFF.